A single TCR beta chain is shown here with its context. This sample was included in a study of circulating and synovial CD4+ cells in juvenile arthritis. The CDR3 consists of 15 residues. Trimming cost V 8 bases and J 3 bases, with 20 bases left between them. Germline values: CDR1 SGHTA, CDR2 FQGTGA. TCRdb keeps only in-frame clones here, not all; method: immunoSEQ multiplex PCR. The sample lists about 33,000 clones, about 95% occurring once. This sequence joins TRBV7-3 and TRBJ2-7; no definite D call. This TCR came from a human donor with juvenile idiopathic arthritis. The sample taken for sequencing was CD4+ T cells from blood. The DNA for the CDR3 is TGTGCCAGCTCTCAAGGTCCCGCGGATTACTACGAGCAGTACTTC. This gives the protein CASSQGPADYYEQYF.